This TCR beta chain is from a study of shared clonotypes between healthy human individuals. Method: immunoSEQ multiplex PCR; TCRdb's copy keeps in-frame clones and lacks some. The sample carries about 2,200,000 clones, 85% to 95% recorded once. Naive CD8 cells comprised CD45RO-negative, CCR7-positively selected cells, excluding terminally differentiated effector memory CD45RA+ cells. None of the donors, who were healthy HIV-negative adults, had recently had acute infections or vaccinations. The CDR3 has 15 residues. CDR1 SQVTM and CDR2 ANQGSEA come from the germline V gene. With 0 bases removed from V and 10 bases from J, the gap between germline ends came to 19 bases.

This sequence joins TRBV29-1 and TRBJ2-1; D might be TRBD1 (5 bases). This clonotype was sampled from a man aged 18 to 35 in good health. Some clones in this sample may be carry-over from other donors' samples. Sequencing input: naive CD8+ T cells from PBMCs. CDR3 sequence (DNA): TGCAGCGTTGAAGATCTGAGCTCGGGTGCAGGGGAGCAGTTCTTC. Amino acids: CSVEDLSSGAGEQFF.